This paragraph covers one TCR beta chain sequence. What it binds is not known. These data come from a study of pediatric ulcerative colitis. Notes on the study in general: Rectal repertoires separated controls, mild-moderate and acute severe colitis. A couple of rectal CDR3 clonotypes occurred in all ulcerative colitis patients. Ulcerative colitis patients shared more blood-rectal clones than controls.

Sequencing was at survey level. Clones were sequenced by immunoSEQ multiplex PCR, and TCRdb holds only the in-frame ones, with some missing. The sample lists 55,000 to 70,000 clones, approximately 87% seen once, with over 1.3% in the top ten. Per the germline V gene, CDR1 is MNHEY and CDR2 is SVGAGI. This CDR3 spans 15 amino acids. V shed 0 bases, J shed 7 bases, and the junction held 6 bases outside the gene matches. The genes are TRBV6-5 and TRBJ1-1, with 9 bases fitting TRBD1. This sequence was found in a boy younger than 18 who was a control in a study of pediatric ulcerative colitis. The sequencing input was blood. The CDR3 coding sequence is TGTGCCAGCAGTTACTCGGGGGACAGGGCAGGTGAAGCTTTCTTT. It codes for CASSYSGDRAGEAFF.